This T cell receptor beta chain was identified during a study of blood T cell repertoires in COVID-19. Whole-study context: The samples span acute and convalescent COVID-19 from the United States, Italy and Spain. PBMCs, B-cell-depleted T cells, or T cells were the source of the cDNA or gDNA that made up the material.

Profiled with immunoSEQ multiplex PCR; TCRdb holds only in-frame clones, not every one. This table holds about 140,000 clones, more than 70% found once. V was shortened by 4 bases and J by 0 bases, with 15 bases between the two germline ends. This CDR3 is 16 amino acids long. The germline V gene has CDR1 SGDLS and CDR2 YYNGEE. The origin of this receptor is a woman between 55 and 75 years old with acute or convalescent COVID-19. This chain links TRBV9 with TRBJ2-3; perhaps TRBD2 as D (5 bases). Source material: peripheral blood. In nucleotides, the CDR3 is TGTGCCAGCAGCCCCCGGGGTGGATCTAGCACAGATACGCAGTATTTT. It codes for CASSPRGGSSTDTQYF.